The 6 T cell receptor beta chains below all came from one sample that was sequenced in a study of blood T cell repertoires in COVID-19. Method: immunoSEQ multiplex PCR; TCRdb's copy keeps in-frame clones and lacks some. The sample contains 170,000 or so clones, around 90% of which appear only once. Input material: peripheral blood. Receptors were obtained from a man in his sixties with COVID-19, enrolled during active disease.

V usage is TRBV4-3 and J usage is TRBJ1-1; 7 bases are a match to TRBD1. Trimming at V came to 5 bases and at J to 5 bases, leaving 8 bases not matched to a gene. The CDR3 runs to 14 residues. Germline CDR1 reads LGHNA; CDR2 reads YSLEER. This chain's CDR3 is CASSGAGGNTEAFF. The CDR3 DNA reads TGCGCCAGCAGCGGCGCAGGGGGTAATACTGAAGCTTTCTTT.

The genes are TRBV4-1 and TRBJ1-4; TRBD1 might be the D (5 bases). The CDR3 has 17 residues. V lost 4 bases and J 3 bases, leaving 18 bases between the germline ends. Germline V gives CDR1 MGHRA, CDR2 YSYEKL. CDR3 amino acids: CASSRQTAILPNEKLFF. The DNA for the CDR3 is TGCGCCAGCAGCCGCCAGACAGCGATCCTCCCTAATGAAAAACTGTTTTTT.

This clone turned up a few times. CDR3 sequence (DNA): TGTGCCAGCAGACCCACGGCCGGGGATTATTCACCCCTCCACTTT. This gives the protein CASRPTAGDYSPLHF. The chain employs TRBV28 and TRBJ1-6, with D unresolved. V lost 6 bases and J 8 bases, leaving 17 bases between the germline ends. This CDR3 is built from 15 residues. Germline V gives CDR1 MDHEN, CDR2 SYDVKM.

The chain uses TRBV2 and TRBJ2-3, with 9 bases aligning to TRBD2. Germline V CDR1 and CDR2: SNHLY, FYNNEI. The CDR3 loop spans 16 amino acids. Losses at the gene ends were 6 bases for V and 2 bases for J; bases not matched to a gene: 9. The CDR3 nucleotides read TGTGCCAGCAGAGCGGGGGGCCTTACGTTCACAGATACGCAGTATTTT. Protein product: CASRAGGLTFTDTQYF.

The chain combines TRBV3-1 (or the pseudogene TRBV3-2) with TRBJ2-1, with unresolved D. From germline, CDR1 is LGHDT and CDR2 YNNKEL (reference sequence). The CDR3 sequence is 15 residues long. Trimming removed 3 bases at V and 0 bases at J, with 9 bases between. The CDR3 DNA sequence: TGTGCCAGCAGCCAGCGACGGAGCTCCTACAATGAGCAGTTCTTC. It codes for CASSQRRSSYNEQFF.

V is TRBV6-2 or TRBV6-3 and J is TRBJ1-5; possible D gene TRBD1, 6 bases. This CDR3 has 15 residues. CDR1 is MNHEY, CDR2 SVGEGT, per germline. Between the trimmed V and J ends, which lost 2 bases and 1 base, there was a span of 9 bases. CDR3 coding DNA: TGTGCCAGCAGTTACCAGGGGTTGAGCAATCAGCCCCAGCATTTT. As protein: CASSYQGLSNQPQHF.